These 9 T cell receptor beta chains were sequenced from one sample in a study of cytomegalovirus exposure and HLA in healthy donors. Primers included in the PCR were 60 Vbeta and 13 Jbeta primers. Repertoires were generated with immunoSEQ multiplex PCR, while TCRdb's copy carries only in-frame clones and drops some. Among 100,000 to 150,000 clones listed, roughly four fifths were seen once. The sample consisted of PBMCs. These receptors came from a boy aged 5-17 years in good health and CMV-seronegative.

The rearrangement links TRBV11-1 to TRBJ1-3; a weak D match, TRBD1 (6 bases). Germline V lookup: CDR1 SGHAT, CDR2 FQDESV (reference sequence). The CDR3 is 16 residues long. V was trimmed by 2 bases and J by 4 bases, leaving 15 bases between them. The CDR3 coding sequence is TGTGCCAGCAGCTTAACCGGGACAACAGGAGGAAACACCATATATTTT. As protein: CASSLTGTTGGNTIYF.

The rearrangement links TRBV29-1 to TRBJ1-3; 10 nucleotides align to TRBD1. The CDR3 extends over 15 amino acids. V was pared by 2 bases and J by 7 bases, with 8 bases of the junction left unmatched. Germline CDR1 SQVTM, CDR2 ANQGSEA. Here the CDR3 DNA reads TGCAGCGTTGAAACCCCGGGACAGGGGACGAACACCATATATTTT. Its translation is CSVETPGQGTNTIYF.

This chain connects TRBV10-2 to TRBJ2-7, with TRBD1 identical over 7 bases. The germline V gene encodes CDR1 WSHSY and CDR2 SAAADI. Trimming removed 7 bases from V and 5 bases from J; junction bases left unmatched: 8. The CDR3 length is 13 residues. CDR3 region: CASIGTVSHEQYF. CDR3 nucleotides: TGCGCCAGCATAGGGACAGTATCTCACGAGCAGTACTTC.

The genes are TRBV27 and TRBJ2-1; 13 bases map to TRBD2. V gave up 5 bases and J gave up 9 bases; unmatched junction bases: 7. Germline values: CDR1 MNHEY, CDR2 SMNVEV (reference sequence). The length of the CDR3 is 15 residues. This CDR3 reads CASSPGLAGMAEQFF. The CDR3 coding sequence is TGTGCCAGCAGTCCGGGACTAGCGGGAATGGCTGAGCAGTTCTTC.

This clone appeared once. This sequence joins TRBV27 and TRBJ1-1, with D maybe TRBD1 (5 bases). Germline lookup yields CDR1 MNHEY and CDR2 SMNVEV (reference sequence). The CDR3 length is 15 residues. Trimming took 3 bases from V and 5 from J, leaving 16 bases between them. The CDR3 DNA reads TGTGCCAGCAGTTTGGGGACCTCCGGGGGAACTGAAGCTTTCTTT. This encodes CASSLGTSGGTEAFF.

The genes are TRBV7-3 and TRBJ1-1, with D tentatively TRBD1 (6 bases). V was trimmed by 5 bases and J by 4 bases, leaving 14 bases between them. The CDR3 runs 14 residues. The germline gives CDR1 SGHTA, CDR2 FQGTGA. The CDR3 DNA follows: TGTGCCAGCAGCGCCCTTCCAGGGGTCACTGAAGCTTTCTTT. Translation gives CASSALPGVTEAFF.

The rearrangement uses TRBV7-9 and TRBJ2-3; the D gene is possibly TRBD2 (5 bases). This CDR3 spans 14 amino acids. Between the trimmed V and J ends, which lost 6 bases and 2 bases, there was a span of 12 bases. CDR1 is SEHNR and CDR2 is FQNEAQ in the germline V gene (reference sequence). In DNA form, the CDR3 reads TGTGCCAGCAGACAAGGACTGACCACAGATACGCAGTATTTT. It codes for CASRQGLTTDTQYF.

V and J are TRBV27 and TRBJ1-2; no clear D gene. This CDR3 has 12 amino acids. Germline CDR1 reads MNHEY; CDR2 reads SMNVEV (reference sequence). V lost 4 bases and J 6 bases, leaving 9 bases between the germline ends. CDR3 sequence (DNA): TGTGCCAGCAGTTCGGAGGAGGATGGCTACACCTTC. Its protein product is CASSSEEDGYTF.

The V and J genes are TRBV2 and TRBJ2-5, with 11 bases identical to TRBD2. The CDR3 is 17 residues long. Germline assignment: CDR1 SNHLY and CDR2 FYNNEI. Unmatched junction bases numbered 8, after V lost 2 bases and J lost 3 bases. The chain's CDR3 is CASSERASGRLEETQYF. Here the CDR3 DNA reads TGTGCCAGCAGTGAAAGGGCTAGCGGGAGGCTTGAAGAGACCCAGTACTTC.